The next 22 T cell receptor beta chains were all read from a single sample in a study of blood T cell repertoires in COVID-19. The table came from immunoSEQ multiplex PCR; TCRdb's copy has only in-frame clones and leaves some out. Among about 150,000 clones listed, around 89% were seen once. The specimen sequenced was peripheral blood. Receptors originate from a man in his sixties with active or convalescent COVID-19.

The chain carries TRBV5-4 and TRBJ2-2; the match to TRBD2 covers 8 bases. Per germline, CDR1 SGHNT and CDR2 YYREEE (reference sequence). This CDR3 comprises 15 residues. V was pared by 0 bases and J by 4 bases, with 2 bases of the junction left unmatched. This CDR3 is CASSLGAGATGELFF. The CDR3, as DNA: TGTGCCAGCAGCTTGGGAGCGGGAGCCACCGGGGAGCTGTTTTTT.

The chain links TRBV24-1 to TRBJ1-2; 10 bases match TRBD1. The V and J ends lost 4 bases and 7 bases, in that order; junction bases with no gene match: 5. In germline, CDR1 is KGHDR, CDR2 SFDVKD. This CDR3 has 14 residues. DNA for the CDR3: TGTGCCACCAGTGACCGGGGGACAGGGGTTGGCTACACCTTC. Its translation: CATSDRGTGVGYTF.

This sequence joins TRBV6-2 or TRBV6-3 and TRBJ1-2; D ambiguous. The CDR3 totals 13 residues. Germline V CDR1 and CDR2: MNHEY, SVGEGT. V lost 2 bases, J lost 7 bases, and 11 bases lay in between. The CDR3 sequence is CASSYPVQIGYTF. CDR3 DNA sequence: TGTGCCAGCAGTTACCCAGTCCAGATTGGCTACACCTTC.

This chain connects TRBV7-8 to TRBJ1-5; D remains unclear. Trimming removed 3 bases at V and 9 bases at J, with 15 bases between. The CDR3 totals 14 residues. CDR1 SGHVS and CDR2 FQNEAQ come from the germline V gene. The CDR3 region has the DNA TGTGCCAGCAGCTTTCTGGACGGACTTTGGCCCCAGCATTTT. This translates into CASSFLDGLWPQHF.

This clone showed up just once. As DNA, the CDR3 is TGTGCCATCGCCCAAAGGCAGGGACAGCCCCAGCATTTT. This sequence encodes CAIAQRQGQPQHF. The V and J genes are TRBV10-3 and TRBJ1-5; D possibly corresponds to TRBD1 (5 bases). The CDR3 extends over 13 amino acids. The ends were cut back, 8 bases at V and 7 bases at J, with 15 bases in the middle. Germline V CDR1 and CDR2: ENHRY, SYGVKD.

The chain combines TRBV10-3 with TRBJ1-6; 7 bases match TRBD1. The CDR3 sequence is 14 residues long. Germline CDR1 reads ENHRY; CDR2 reads SYGVKD. The V segment lost 6 bases and the J segment 8 bases; nucleotides outside the gene matches: 7. CDR3 region: CAIRGQPPDSPLHF. The CDR3, as DNA: TGTGCCATCAGGGGACAGCCCCCTGATTCACCCCTCCACTTT.

The genes are TRBV28 and TRBJ2-7; D is perhaps TRBD2 (5 bases). The germline V gene has CDR1 MDHEN and CDR2 SYDVKM. This CDR3 is built from 16 residues. V gave up 3 bases and J gave up 0 bases, with 15 bases separating them. This CDR3 reads CASSFTPPRGSYEQYF. The DNA of the CDR3 is TGTGCCAGCAGTTTTACCCCTCCTCGGGGCTCCTACGAGCAGTACTTC.

V and J are TRBV30 and TRBJ1-5, with 11 nucleotides matching TRBD1. Trimming took 3 bases from V and 15 from J; bases not matched to a gene: 10. This CDR3 has 13 amino acids. The germline gives CDR1 GTSNPN, CDR2 SVGIG (reference sequence). The CDR3 DNA sequence: TGTGCCTGGAGACGGGACAGGGGGAATTTTTGGCATTTT. It yields the protein CAWRRDRGNFWHF. Looking up the rest from reference TRBV30 and TRBJ1-5 gives the full variable domain: SQTIHQWPATLVQPVGSPLSLECTVEGTSNPNLYWYRQAAGRGLQLLFYSVGIGQISSEVPQNLSASRPQDRQFILSSKKLLLSDSGFYLCAWRRDRGNFWHFGDGTRLSIL.

This rearrangement joins TRBV6-6 to TRBJ1-2; weak D call: TRBD1 (6 bases). The V and J ends lost 6 bases and 0 bases respectively, with 11 bases between them. The CDR3 consists of 14 residues. The germline CDR1 and CDR2 sequences are MNHNY and SVGAGI (reference sequence). For the CDR3, the DNA is TGTGCCAGCAGCGTGGACAGCCCTAACTATGGCTACACCTTC. Its protein is CASSVDSPNYGYTF.

The J gene is TRBJ1-1, the V gene TRBV9, with 7 bases fitting TRBD1. Germline-derived CDR1 and CDR2 are SGDLS and YYNGEE. There are 16 residues in the CDR3. V lost 0 bases, J lost 1 base, and 6 bases stayed unmatched. As DNA, the CDR3 is TGTGCCAGCAGCGTAGGGGCAGGGGGAAGGAACACTGAAGCTTTCTTT. It encodes CASSVGAGGRNTEAFF. Variable domain in full (rest from reference TRBV9 and TRBJ1-1): DSGVTQTPKHLITATGQRVTLRCSPRSGDLSVYWYQQSLDQGLQFLIQYYNGEERAKGNILERFSAQQFPDLHSELNLSSLELGDSALYFCASSVGAGGRNTEAFFGQGTRLTVV.

Concerning this clone: This sample also contains other DNA sequences that code for the same CDR3. This chain connects TRBV28 to TRBJ2-7; TRBD1 agrees at 10 bases. Trimming took 4 bases from V and 3 from J; bases not matched to a gene: 9. Germline V gene data show CDR1 as MDHEN and CDR2 as SYDVKM. The CDR3 totals 16 residues. CDR3 nucleotides: TGTGCCAGCAGTTACACAAGGACAGGGGGATTCTACGAGCAGTACTTC. This translates into CASSYTRTGGFYEQYF.

In regard to this clone: The germline gene is not matched at one end of the junction; a read error may be the cause. V is TRBV7-7 and J is TRBJ2-3, with D possibly TRBD2 on 6 matching bases. From germline, CDR1 is SSHAT and CDR2 FNYEAQ (reference sequence). This CDR3 comprises 12 residues. CDR3 sequence: CASSLEGGTQYF. The CDR3 DNA reads as TGTGCTAGCAGCTTAGAGGGAGGTACGCAGTATTTT.

The V gene is TRBV19, the J gene TRBJ1-2, with 8 nucleotides matching TRBD1. Germline CDR1 and CDR2: LNHDA and SQIVND (reference sequence). This CDR3 contains 14 residues. Trimming cost V 4 bases and J 2 bases; bases outside gene matches: 3. As DNA, the CDR3 is TGTGCCAGTAGTAGGGGACAGGTCAACTATGGCTACACCTTC. It encodes CASSRGQVNYGYTF.

This clone was seen a single time. The rearrangement joins TRBV6-5 to TRBJ1-1; no clear D. This CDR3 is built from 13 residues. With 5 bases removed from V and 11 bases from J, the gap between germline ends came to 18 bases. CDR1 and CDR2 from the germline V gene are MNHEY and SVGAGI. The CDR3 DNA reads TGTGCCAGCAGTCAGGCCCCCTTTGATAGGGCTTTCTTT. Its translation is CASSQAPFDRAFF.

The chain uses TRBV28 and TRBJ1-2, with D maybe TRBD1 (6 bases). This CDR3 is 13 amino acids long. Per the germline V gene, CDR1 is MDHEN and CDR2 is SYDVKM. Trimming pared 5 bases from V and 4 bases from J, leaving 11 bases between. The CDR3 sequence: CASSVQGSYGYTF. CDR3 coding DNA: TGTGCCAGCAGTGTACAGGGATCCTATGGCTACACCTTC.

J is TRBJ1-1 and V is TRBV19, with TRBD1 matching 9 bases. CDR1 and CDR2 (germline): LNHDA, SQIVND (reference sequence). The V gene end was trimmed by 5 bases and the J gene end by 1 base; junction bases not matched to a gene: 5. This CDR3 has 15 residues. CDR3 loop: CASSATGGRNTEAFF. The CDR3 region has the DNA TGTGCCAGTAGTGCAACAGGGGGCCGGAACACTGAAGCTTTCTTT.

About this clone: At one boundary the junction diverges from the germline segment, which might be a read error. The chain combines TRBV4-3 with TRBJ2-1; possible D gene TRBD2, 6 bases. The V gene's germline CDR1 is LGHNA and CDR2 YSLEER. This CDR3 spans 16 amino acids. CDR3 coding DNA: TGCGCCAGCAGCCAAAGCGGACTATCCTCCCACAATGAGCAGTTCTTC. Its protein product is CASSQSGLSSHNEQFF.

This clone appeared a single time. The V call is TRBV4-2, the J call TRBJ1-1; D not certain. V was shortened by 1 base and J by 6 bases, with 9 bases between the two germline ends. There are 13 residues in the CDR3. The germline V gene encodes CDR1 LGHNA and CDR2 YNFKEQ. The CDR3 loop is CASSQASEAEAFF. DNA for the CDR3: TGTGCCAGCAGCCAAGCGAGTGAGGCTGAAGCTTTCTTT.

The rearrangement uses TRBV27 and TRBJ2-3, with TRBD2 matching 9 bases. Germline CDR1 MNHEY, CDR2 SMNVEV (reference sequence). The V and J ends lost 1 base and 6 bases, in that order; junction bases with no gene match: 2. CDR3 length equals 14 residues. CDR3 sequence reads: CASSLLRGGDTQYF. CDR3 sequence (DNA): TGTGCCAGCAGTTTATTGCGGGGGGGCGATACGCAGTATTTT.

The genes are TRBV4-1 and TRBJ1-1; 8 bases are shared with TRBD1. Trimming at V came to 1 base and at J to 9 bases, leaving 7 bases not matched to a gene. There are 14 residues in the CDR3. Germline V gives CDR1 MGHRA, CDR2 YSYEKL. The CDR3 sequence is CASSQATGEVQAFF. DNA of the CDR3: TGCGCCAGCAGCCAAGCGACAGGGGAGGTCCAAGCTTTCTTT.

The rearrangement joins TRBV28 to TRBJ1-1; 8 bases are a match to TRBD1. With 5 bases clipped from V and 4 bases from J, the junction kept 12 bases outside the gene matches. The V gene's germline CDR1 is MDHEN and CDR2 SYDVKM. The CDR3 contains 16 residues. The CDR3 sequence is CASSLPGSGGVTEAFF. The CDR3 nucleotides are TGTGCCAGCAGTCTTCCTGGGTCAGGGGGCGTCACTGAAGCTTTCTTT. Combining the CDR3 with reference TRBV28 and TRBJ1-1 gives the whole variable domain DVKVTQSSRYLVKRTGEKVFLECVQDMDHENMFWYRQDPGLGLRLIYFSYDVKMKEKGDIPEGYSVSREKKERFSLILESASTNQTSMYLCASSLPGSGGVTEAFFGQGTRLTVV.

Note on this clone: Within the sample, other DNA sequences also encode this same CDR3. J is TRBJ2-3 and V is TRBV5-4; 12 bases are a match to TRBD2. Germline loops: CDR1 SGHNT, CDR2 YYREEE (reference sequence). The V gene end was trimmed by 0 bases and the J gene end by 4 bases; junction bases not matched to a gene: 0. This CDR3 has 15 residues. CDR3 sequence: CASSLGLAGADTQYF. CDR3 nucleotide sequence: TGTGCCAGCAGCTTGGGACTAGCGGGAGCAGATACGCAGTATTTT.